Below are 27 T cell receptor beta chains sequenced from a single sample in a study of healthy donors' naive CD4 and CD8 T cells. Starting from approximately 500 ng of total RNA, TCR libraries were made with linear amplification. TCRdb re-derived calls from the reads in MiXCR, one entry per CDR3 protein. The repertoire includes 150,000 to 200,000 distinct CDR3 sequences, about 74% of them detected once, and roughly 2.4% sits in the top ten. The specimen was naive CD4+ and CD8+ T cells sorted from blood, pooled from several donors. The receptors come from a pool of human donors in good health; the sample pools cells from several healthy donors.

This clonotype was seen once. V usage is TRBV29-1 and J usage is TRBJ2-1, with 10 bases lining up with TRBD2. CDR1 is SQVTM, CDR2 ANQGSEA, per germline. This CDR3 is 17 amino acids long. V trimming: 7 bases; J trimming: 3 bases; junction bases outside the gene matches: 15. CDR3 DNA sequence: TGCAGCGCCTCGGTGGGGCCGACTAGCGGGCACTACAATGAGCAGTTCTTC. Translating it yields CSASVGPTSGHYNEQFF.

The chain carries TRBV6-5 and TRBJ2-3; D might be TRBD2 (6 bases). The CDR3 is 20 amino acids. CDR1 is MNHEY and CDR2 is SVGAGI in the germline V gene. Deletions cut 0 bases from V and 2 bases from J, with 24 bases between. The chain's CDR3 is CASSYSTTGLAVTSTDTQYF. CDR3 bases: TGTGCCAGCAGTTACTCTACAACGGGGTTAGCGGTAACCTCCACAGATACGCAGTATTTT.

The chain couples TRBV19 to TRBJ1-5; no clear D gene. The germline V and J ends were trimmed by 5 bases and 0 bases, with 11 bases remaining between them. This CDR3 region has 15 residues. Germline CDR1 LNHDA, CDR2 SQIVND (reference sequence). CDR3 protein: CASSFSRTSNQPQHF. For the CDR3, the DNA is TGTGCCAGTAGTTTCAGCAGAACTAGCAATCAGCCCCAGCATTTT. The variable domain in full, completed from reference TRBV19 and TRBJ1-5, reads DGGITQSPKYLFRKEGQNVTLSCEQNLNHDAMYWYRQDPGQGLRLIYYSQIVNDFQKGDIAEGYSVSREKKESFPLTVTSAQKNPTAFYLCASSFSRTSNQPQHFGDGTRLSIL.

This rearrangement joins TRBV29-1 to TRBJ2-4; TRBD1 is a possible D gene (6 bases). Trimming removed 4 bases from V and 5 bases from J, with 12 bases in between. CDR1 is SQVTM, CDR2 ANQGSEA, per germline. The CDR3 extends over 13 amino acids. In DNA form, the CDR3 reads TGCAGCGTTGGCAGGGGCACTGAAAACATTCAGTACTTC. It is translated as CSVGRGTENIQYF.

A single count supports this clonotype. The J gene is TRBJ2-5, the V gene TRBV12-3 or TRBV12-4; 13 positions match TRBD2. The CDR3 runs to 17 residues. The ends lost 6 bases at V and 0 bases at J; junction bases unmatched: 7. CDR3 amino acids: CASSGLAGDGYQETQYF. The CDR3 DNA is TGTGCCAGCAGCGGACTAGCGGGAGACGGGTACCAAGAGACCCAGTACTTC.

The chain carries TRBV19 and TRBJ2-1, with D hard to call. The CDR3 runs 16 residues. From germline, CDR1 is LNHDA and CDR2 SQIVND (reference sequence). Deletions cut 5 bases from V and 4 bases from J, with 18 bases between. CDR3 sequence: CASSLRPGYAYNEQFF. The CDR3 bases are TGTGCCAGTAGTCTGCGCCCAGGATATGCTTACAATGAGCAGTTCTTC.

V is TRBV12-3 or TRBV12-4 and J is TRBJ1-5; TRBD1 agrees at 9 bases. The V segment lost 5 bases and the J segment 2 bases; nucleotides outside the gene matches: 7. The CDR3 consists of 16 residues. The CDR3 nucleotides read TGTGCCAGCAGTCTTACACAGGGGGCACGCAATCAGCCCCAGCATTTT. Residues: CASSLTQGARNQPQHF.

This chain uses TRBV6-2 or TRBV6-3 with TRBJ1-1; D unclear. V lost 0 bases to trimming and J lost 5 bases, with 7 bases between them. In germline, CDR1 is MNHEY, CDR2 SVGEGT. The length of the CDR3 is 13 residues. This CDR3 reads CASSYSTGTEAFF. CDR3 nucleotides: TGTGCCAGCAGTTACTCGACTGGGACTGAAGCTTTCTTT.

The rearrangement joins TRBV5-1 to TRBJ2-7; weak D call: TRBD1 (6 bases). The CDR3 loop spans 14 amino acids. Germline CDR1 is SGHRS and CDR2 is YFSETQ. V was shortened by 8 bases and J by 0 bases, with 15 bases between the two germline ends. The CDR3 spells CASQWGPSSYEQYV. The CDR3 DNA reads as TGCGCCAGTCAATGGGGGCCTAGCTCCTACGAGCAGTACGTC.

Points on this clonotype: A junction end diverges from the germline sequence, so it may reflect a read error. The V and J genes are TRBV6-5 and TRBJ2-3, with 8 positions matching TRBD2. The CDR3 totals 16 residues. Germline V gives CDR1 MNHEY, CDR2 SVGAGI. The CDR3: CASSYWAGGVTDPQYF. CDR3 DNA sequence: TGTGCCAGCAGTTACTGGGCGGGGGGAGTGACAGATCCGCAATATTTT.

The CDR3 region has the DNA TGCAGCGTTTTTTCCGGGACTAGCGGCTCCTACGAGCAGTACTTC. It specifies CSVFSGTSGSYEQYF. The rearrangement links TRBV29-1 to TRBJ2-7; 11 nucleotides align to TRBD2. Germline CDR1 SQVTM, CDR2 ANQGSEA. CDR3 length: 15 residues. V lost 5 bases, J lost 0 bases, and 6 bases stayed unmatched.

This clonotype turned up a few times. The chain combines TRBV6-5 with TRBJ1-2, with D maybe TRBD1 (6 bases). Germline V gene lookup returns CDR1 MNHEY and CDR2 SVGAGI. Trimming removed 5 bases at V and 0 bases at J, with 10 bases between. The CDR3 extends over 14 amino acids. CDR3 nucleotide sequence: TGTGCCAGCAGTCCGGACAGAACTAACTATGGCTACACCTTC. This gives the protein CASSPDRTNYGYTF.

The chain joins TRBV19 to TRBJ2-5; 13 bases fit TRBD2. Germline loops: CDR1 LNHDA, CDR2 SQIVND (reference sequence). CDR3 size: 17 residues. The ends lost 5 bases at V and 4 bases at J; junction bases unmatched: 10. The CDR3 DNA follows: TGTGCCAGTAGTCACCGCTCGGGACTAGCGGGAATAGAGACCCAGTACTTC. Translating it yields CASSHRSGLAGIETQYF.

The CDR3 reads CASSSDGESPLHF. CDR3 sequence (DNA): TGTGCCAGTAGTAGTGACGGGGAATCACCCCTCCACTTT. The rearrangement links TRBV19 to TRBJ1-6; no firm D call. Germline CDR1 LNHDA, CDR2 SQIVND (reference sequence). The CDR3 runs 13 residues. V gave up 4 bases and J gave up 10 bases, with 11 bases separating them.

This clonotype was seen a single time. The chain employs TRBV29-1 and TRBJ2-5; D assignment may be TRBD1 or TRBD2 (5 bases each). Trimming took 6 bases from V and 7 from J, leaving 21 bases between them. The CDR3 is 14 residues long. CDR1 and CDR2 (germline): SQVTM, ANQGSEA. The CDR3 nucleotides are TGCAGCGTCGCTCAAATCAGGGAGCTGGGGACCCAGTACTTC. This encodes CSVAQIRELGTQYF.

This rearrangement joins TRBV7-8 to TRBJ1-1, with 7 bases identical to TRBD1. CDR3 size: 15 residues. Germline V gene sequence: CDR1 SGHVS, CDR2 FQNEAQ. The V gene end was trimmed by 6 bases and the J gene end by 3 bases; junction bases not matched to a gene: 10. CDR3 sequence: CASSAETGFDTEAFF. The CDR3, as DNA: TGTGCCAGCAGTGCTGAGACAGGGTTTGACACTGAAGCTTTCTTT.

A few counts support this clonotype. This CDR3 reads CSVVQLTDTQYF. For the CDR3, the DNA is TGCAGCGTGGTGCAACTCACAGATACGCAGTATTTT. The gene calls are TRBV29-1 and TRBJ2-3; no reliable D call. The germline V and J ends were trimmed by 6 bases and 2 bases, with 9 bases remaining between them. The CDR3 is 12 residues long. Germline assignment: CDR1 SQVTM and CDR2 ANQGSEA.

The chain links TRBV6-5 to TRBJ1-2, with TRBD1 matching 7 bases. CDR1 is MNHEY and CDR2 is SVGAGI in the germline V gene. With V trimmed by 6 bases and J by 4 bases, 8 bases remained unmatched. The CDR3 has 14 residues. This chain's CDR3 is CASSSTGEGYGYTF. The DNA of the CDR3 is TGTGCCAGCAGCTCAACAGGGGAAGGCTATGGCTACACCTTC.

This clonotype was seen more than once but under ten times. The chain is built from TRBV27 and TRBJ2-6, with a possible D match to TRBD2 (5 bases). The V end lost 5 bases, the J end lost 4 bases, and 9 bases lay between the germline ends. The V gene's germline CDR1 is MNHEY and CDR2 SMNVEV (reference sequence). The CDR3 consists of 14 residues. The CDR3 loop is CASSRGSGANVLTF. The CDR3 DNA reads as TGTGCCAGCAGTCGGGGATCGGGGGCCAACGTCCTGACTTTC.

The chain employs TRBV10-3 and TRBJ1-2, with D unresolved. The V end was cut by 2 bases, the J end by 3 bases, with 7 bases between. CDR3 length: 13 residues. CDR1 is ENHRY and CDR2 is SYGVKD in the germline V gene. CDR3 residues: CAISETGDYGYTF. The CDR3 coding sequence is TGTGCCATCAGTGAGACCGGAGACTATGGCTACACCTTC.

The chain has TRBV5-1 and TRBJ2-7, with D possibly being TRBD1 (5 bases). Germline V gives CDR1 SGHRS, CDR2 YFSETQ. CDR3 length: 12 amino acids. CDR3 DNA sequence: TGTGCCAGCAGCTTGTTAGGACATGAGCAGTACGTC. It codes for CASSLLGHEQYV.

This clonotype was observed once. The chain recombines TRBV7-8 with TRBJ2-7; maybe TRBD2 (5 bases). The CDR3 has 14 amino acids. Trimming stripped 4 bases from V and 7 bases from J, with 17 bases between. CDR1 SGHVS and CDR2 FQNEAQ come from the germline V gene. The CDR3 loop reads CASSSQRRVREQYF. The DNA of the CDR3 is TGTGCCAGCAGCTCACAAAGGCGGGTGAGGGAGCAGTACTTC.

This clonotype was seen only a few times. The rearrangement links TRBV29-1 to TRBJ2-1; TRBD2 matches at 12 bases. Germline CDR1 and CDR2: SQVTM and ANQGSEA. Losses at the gene ends were 6 bases for V and 3 bases for J; bases not matched to a gene: 6. CDR3 length equals 15 residues. The CDR3 protein is CSVPSGGASYNEQFF. The CDR3 DNA reads as TGCAGCGTACCTAGCGGGGGGGCCAGCTACAATGAGCAGTTCTTC.

The chain employs TRBV27 and TRBJ2-1; 9 nucleotides agree with TRBD2. CDR1 is MNHEY, CDR2 SMNVEV, per germline (reference sequence). The CDR3 runs 13 residues. J was trimmed by 8 bases and V by 8 bases; bases with no gene match: 7. CDR3 coding DNA: TGTGCCAGCGGGGTAGCGGGAGCGCATGAGCAGTTCTTC. Protein: CASGVAGAHEQFF.

This chain joins TRBV5-1 and TRBJ2-1; tentatively, D is TRBD1 (6 bases). CDR3 size: 15 residues. The V gene's germline CDR1 is SGHRS and CDR2 YFSETQ. Deletions cut 0 bases from V and 0 bases from J, with 7 bases between. The DNA for the CDR3 is TGCGCCAGCAGCTTGGAGGACAGCTCCTACAATGAGCAGTTCTTC. Its translation: CASSLEDSSYNEQFF.

The CDR3 sequence: CASGLGAGLTYNEQFF. CDR3 DNA: TGTGCCAGCGGTCTCGGGGCGGGGCTAACCTACAATGAGCAGTTCTTC. The chain is built from TRBV12-3 or TRBV12-4 and TRBJ2-1; the D gene is possibly TRBD2 (6 bases). V shed 8 bases and J shed 2 bases, with 19 bases lying between them. The CDR3 loop spans 16 amino acids.

The chain joins TRBV29-1 to TRBJ2-3; tentative D call: TRBD2 (5 bases). Trimming took off 5 bases at V and 5 bases at J, with 11 bases between the two ends. Germline lookup yields CDR1 SQVTM and CDR2 ANQGSEA. This CDR3 is 12 amino acids long. The DNA of the CDR3 is TGCAGCGTTTTCGAGGGCGGAGATACGCAGTATTTT. Translation gives CSVFEGGDTQYF.